This T cell receptor (beta chain) was retrieved from a study of cytomegalovirus exposure and HLA in healthy donors. Deletions cut 2 bases from V and 3 bases from J, with 11 bases between. The CDR3 is made up of 13 amino acids. Germline assignment: CDR1 GTSNPN and CDR2 SVGIG (reference sequence). Only in-frame clones appear in the TCRdb table, and some are missing; sequencing was by immunoSEQ multiplex PCR. The sample shows roughly 330,000 clones, around 87% of them seen only once. This rearrangement joins TRBV30 to TRBJ2-7, with D possibly matching TRBD1 (6 bases). This sequence originates from a woman aged 25-40 years in good health and CMV-seropositive. The sample consisted of PBMCs. CDR3: CAWSLGHFYEQYF. As DNA, the CDR3 is TGTGCCTGGAGTCTGGGACACTTCTACGAGCAGTACTTC. The full variable domain, completed using reference TRBV30 and TRBJ2-7, is SQTIHQWPATLVQPVGSPLSLECTVEGTSNPNLYWYRQAAGRGLQLLFYSVGIGQISSEVPQNLSASRPQDRQFILSSKKLLLSDSGFYLCAWSLGHFYEQYFGPGTRLTVT.